Below are 21 T cell receptor beta chains sequenced from a single sample in a study of shared clonotypes between healthy human individuals. Data came from immunoSEQ multiplex PCR; TCRdb stores just in-frame clones and leaves some out. Altogether about 680,000 clones are present, roughly 70% being singletons, with the ten largest covering 1.8%. Specimen: memory CD4+ T cells sorted from blood. This sample's subset: CD45RA-negative fraction. The receptors were gathered from a woman in her 30s in good health.

J is TRBJ1-2 and V is TRBV28; TRBD1 aligns across 8 bases. The length of the CDR3 is 14 residues. Trimming at V came to 6 bases and at J to 4 bases, leaving 7 bases not matched to a gene. The germline V gene encodes CDR1 MDHEN and CDR2 SYDVKM. CDR3 amino acids: CASSRQGLGYGYTF. As DNA, the CDR3 is TGTGCCAGCAGCCGACAGGGGCTTGGCTATGGCTACACCTTC.

The chain combines TRBV28 with TRBJ1-5, with a weak D call TRBD1 (5 bases). The V gene lost 6 bases and the J gene lost 6 bases, with 12 bases spanning the gap. This CDR3 has 13 amino acids. Looked up from germline, CDR1 is MDHEN and CDR2 is SYDVKM. CDR3 protein: CASRGDVSQPQHF. CDR3 in DNA: TGTGCCAGCAGGGGGGACGTGAGTCAGCCCCAGCATTTT. The full variable domain, in which reference TRBV28 and TRBJ1-5 provide the parts outside the CDR3, is DVKVTQSSRYLVKRTGEKVFLECVQDMDHENMFWYRQDPGLGLRLIYFSYDVKMKEKGDIPEGYSVSREKKERFSLILESASTNQTSMYLCASRGDVSQPQHFGDGTRLSIL.

J is TRBJ2-5 and V is TRBV2; 8 nucleotides line up with TRBD2. Trimming at V came to 3 bases and at J to 5 bases, leaving 11 bases not matched to a gene. CDR1 and CDR2 (germline): SNHLY, FYNNEI. The CDR3 has 16 residues. In DNA, the CDR3 is TGTGCCAGCAGTGACGCTGGGGCGGGAGGACGGGAGACCCAGTACTTC. Its translation: CASSDAGAGGRETQYF.

V usage is TRBV11-2 and J usage is TRBJ2-7, with TRBD2 matching over 12 bases. CDR1 is SGHAT, CDR2 FQNNGV, per germline. This CDR3 contains 19 residues. The V gene end was trimmed by 5 bases and the J gene end by 4 bases; junction bases not matched to a gene: 18. CDR3 protein: CASSPRSGVTSGSTYEQYF. The CDR3 DNA follows: TGTGCCAGCAGCCCACGTTCAGGGGTGACTAGCGGGAGTACTTACGAGCAGTACTTC.

This clone has just a few counts. This chain links TRBV7-2 with TRBJ1-5; possibly TRBD1 for D (5 bases). The CDR3 totals 12 residues. V was pared by 5 bases and J by 6 bases, with 8 bases between. Germline values: CDR1 SGHTA, CDR2 FQGNSA. The CDR3 reads CASSAGSQPQHF. DNA for the CDR3: TGTGCCAGCAGCGCAGGGTCTCAGCCCCAGCATTTT.

The chain joins TRBV4-1 to TRBJ1-4, with 7 bases lining up with TRBD1. J lost 9 bases, V lost 1 base, and 17 bases had no gene match. CDR1 is MGHRA, CDR2 YSYEKL, per germline. The CDR3 extends over 18 amino acids. The CDR3 sequence: CASSQGRVRDRDNKKLFF. DNA for the CDR3: TGCGCCAGCAGCCAAGGGAGGGTACGCGACAGGGACAATAAAAAACTGTTTTTT.

A word on this clone: One base away lies a much larger clone, so this may be a sequencing read error. The rearrangement uses TRBV28 and TRBJ2-7; D unclear. The CDR3 is 11 residues long. CDR1 is MDHEN and CDR2 is SYDVKM in the germline V gene. The V gene lost 3 bases and the J gene lost 3 bases, with 3 bases spanning the gap. The CDR3 coding sequence is TGTGCCAGCAGTTTTTACTACGAGCAGTACTTC. It encodes CASSFYYEQYF.

This clone was observed a handful of times. The rearrangement links TRBV7-2 to TRBJ2-7; D unclear. The CDR3 is 14 amino acids. Germline V CDR1 and CDR2: SGHTA, FQGNSA. V was pared by 5 bases and J by 0 bases, with 11 bases between. The CDR3: CASSPWVSSYEQYF. In nucleotides, the CDR3 is TGTGCCAGCAGCCCGTGGGTAAGCTCCTACGAGCAGTACTTC.

V gene TRBV5-1 combines with J gene TRBJ1-2, with D maybe TRBD1 (6 bases). V lost 3 bases to trimming and J lost 10 bases, with 13 bases between them. Germline assignment: CDR1 SGHRS and CDR2 YFSETQ. CDR3 length equals 12 residues. The CDR3 loop reads CASSSQGIAYTF. The CDR3 DNA reads as TGCGCCAGCAGCTCACAGGGTATAGCCTACACCTTC.

This clone was seen at least ten times. This chain connects TRBV18 to TRBJ1-1, with D perhaps TRBD1 (5 bases). V lost 3 bases to trimming and J lost 5 bases, with 10 bases between them. The CDR3 length is 13 residues. Germline CDR1 is KGHSH and CDR2 is LQKENI. CDR3 protein: CASSPGRETEAFF. In nucleotides, the CDR3 is TGTGCCAGCTCACCGGGCAGGGAGACTGAAGCTTTCTTT.

The rearrangement links TRBV18 to TRBJ2-7, with a weak D call TRBD1 (7 bases). Between the trimmed V and J ends, which lost 1 base and 4 bases, there was a span of 20 bases. The CDR3 totals 17 residues. Germline CDR1 KGHSH, CDR2 LQKENI. CDR3 DNA: TGTGCCAGCTCACCACAAACAGGGGTCGGGAGCGGGTACGAGCAGTACTTC. Amino acid sequence: CASSPQTGVGSGYEQYF.

The chain couples TRBV5-1 to TRBJ2-3, with 9 bases identical to TRBD1. Germline lookup yields CDR1 SGHRS and CDR2 YFSETQ. The V segment lost 0 bases and the J segment 1 base; nucleotides outside the gene matches: 3. This CDR3 has 16 residues. CDR3 coding DNA: TGCGCCAGCAGCTTGGCGGGACAGGGCGGCACAGATACGCAGTATTTT. Amino acid sequence: CASSLAGQGGTDTQYF.

The rearrangement uses TRBV5-1 and TRBJ2-7, with 12 bases matching TRBD1. CDR1 and CDR2 (germline): SGHRS, YFSETQ. The junction had 4 bases not matched to a gene; V was cut back by 4 bases and J by 2 bases. The CDR3 contains 15 residues. As DNA, the CDR3 is TGCGCCAGCAGCCGCCGGGACAGGGGGCCCTACGAGCAGTACTTC. It specifies CASSRRDRGPYEQYF.

This clone appeared a few times. The V and J genes are TRBV2 and TRBJ1-5; D gene ambiguous. This CDR3 has 14 amino acids. From germline, CDR1 is SNHLY and CDR2 FYNNEI. Trimming shortened V by 2 bases and J by 0 bases, and 5 bases separated the two germline ends. The CDR3 is CASSEPVSNQPQHF. The DNA of the CDR3 is TGTGCCAGCAGTGAACCGGTTAGCAATCAGCCCCAGCATTTT.

This clone came up a few times. The V gene is TRBV27, the J gene TRBJ2-1; tentative D call: TRBD2 (5 bases). V was shortened by 7 bases and J by 6 bases, with 16 bases between the two germline ends. CDR3 length: 14 residues. CDR1 is MNHEY, CDR2 SMNVEV, per germline (reference sequence). CDR3 protein: CASTASGRTNEQFF. The CDR3 DNA reads TGTGCCAGCACCGCGAGCGGCAGGACCAATGAGCAGTTCTTC.

The chain couples TRBV18 to TRBJ1-2; 8 bases are shared with TRBD1. Unmatched junction bases numbered 6, after V lost 0 bases and J lost 3 bases. Germline-derived CDR1 and CDR2 are KGHSH and LQKENI. The CDR3 totals 16 residues. CDR3 in amino acids: CASSPPVRQGYYGYTF. CDR3 sequence (DNA): TGTGCCAGCTCACCACCCGTCAGACAGGGGTACTATGGCTACACCTTC. The full variable domain, completed using reference TRBV18 and TRBJ1-2, is NAGVMQNPRHLVRRRGQEARLRCSPMKGHSHVYWYRQLPEEGLKFMVYLQKENIIDESGMPKERFSAEFPKEGPSILRIQQVVRGDSAAYFCASSPPVRQGYYGYTFGSGTRLTVV.

This chain uses TRBV27 with TRBJ2-7, with TRBD1 matching 8 bases. Germline V CDR1 and CDR2: MNHEY, SMNVEV (reference sequence). This CDR3 region has 15 residues. J was trimmed by 0 bases and V by 5 bases; bases with no gene match: 6. The CDR3 nucleotides are TGTGCCAGCAGTCCAAGGACAGGGAGCTCCTACGAGCAGTACTTC. Its protein is CASSPRTGSSYEQYF.

As to this clone: Just one base apart from a much larger clone, this may be a read error. The J gene is TRBJ2-3, the V gene TRBV4-1; D gene ambiguous. CDR3 length: 15 residues. Germline values: CDR1 MGHRA, CDR2 YSYEKL. The CDR3 bases are TGCGCCAGCAACCAAGGCCCTTTGGGGACAGATACGCAGTATTTT. This translates into CASNQGPLGTDTQYF.

The chain has TRBV21-1 and TRBJ2-2; the table gives TRBD2 as D, unverified against the DNA. TRBV21-1 is classified as a pseudogene. The CDR3 consists of 15 residues. This CDR3 is CASSKYGGRTGELFF. CDR3 sequence (DNA): TGTGCCAGCAGCAAGTATGGGGGGAGGACCGGGGAGCTGTTTTTT.

This rearrangement joins TRBV2 to TRBJ2-7; 7 bases are a match to TRBD2. The CDR3 is 13 residues long. V lost 8 bases and J lost 6; bases outside the gene matches: 10. Germline V CDR1 and CDR2: SNHLY, FYNNEI. The DNA for the CDR3 is TGTGCCAGCTACGGTGGGAGGGCCGCCGAGCAGTACTTC. Its translation: CASYGGRAAEQYF.

V gene TRBV9 combines with J gene TRBJ1-2; 7 positions match TRBD1. Germline CDR1 and CDR2: SGDLS and YYNGEE. The CDR3 is 12 residues long. The V gene end was trimmed by 4 bases and the J gene end by 8 bases; junction bases not matched to a gene: 5. Here the CDR3 reads CASSRDREGYTF. CDR3 coding DNA: TGTGCCAGCAGCCGAGACAGGGAAGGCTACACCTTC.